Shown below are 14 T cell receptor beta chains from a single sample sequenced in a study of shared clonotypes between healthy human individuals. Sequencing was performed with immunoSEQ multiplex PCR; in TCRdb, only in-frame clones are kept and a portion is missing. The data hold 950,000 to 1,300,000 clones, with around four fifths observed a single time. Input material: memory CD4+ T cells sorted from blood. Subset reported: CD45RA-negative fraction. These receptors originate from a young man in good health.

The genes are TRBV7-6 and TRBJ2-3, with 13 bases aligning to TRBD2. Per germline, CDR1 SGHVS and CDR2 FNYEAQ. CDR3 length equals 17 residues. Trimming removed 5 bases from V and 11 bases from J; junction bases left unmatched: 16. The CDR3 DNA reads TGTGCCAGCAGCCGAGACCCGGGACTAGCGGGACCAGGTGGGCAGTATTTT. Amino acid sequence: CASSRDPGLAGPGGQYF. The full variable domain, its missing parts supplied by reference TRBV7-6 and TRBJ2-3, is GAGVSQSPRYKVTKRGQDVALRCDPISGHVSLYWYRQALGQGPEFLTYFNYEAQQDKSGLPNDRFSAERPEGSISTLTIQRTEQRDSAMYRCASSRDPGLAGPGGQYFGPGTRLTVL.

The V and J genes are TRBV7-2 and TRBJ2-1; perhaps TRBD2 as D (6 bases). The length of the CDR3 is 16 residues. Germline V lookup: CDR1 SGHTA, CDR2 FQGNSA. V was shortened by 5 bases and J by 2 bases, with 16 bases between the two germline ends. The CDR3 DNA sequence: TGTGCCAGCAGCGTTAGCGGCCAGCGACCCTACAATGAGCAGTTCTTC. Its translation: CASSVSGQRPYNEQFF.

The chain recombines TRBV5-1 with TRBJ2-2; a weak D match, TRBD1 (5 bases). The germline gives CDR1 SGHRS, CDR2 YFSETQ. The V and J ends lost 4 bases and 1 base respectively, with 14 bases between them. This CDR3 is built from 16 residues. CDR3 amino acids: CASSVQVLGNTGELFF. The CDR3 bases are TGCGCCAGCAGCGTACAGGTTCTGGGGAACACCGGGGAGCTGTTTTTT.

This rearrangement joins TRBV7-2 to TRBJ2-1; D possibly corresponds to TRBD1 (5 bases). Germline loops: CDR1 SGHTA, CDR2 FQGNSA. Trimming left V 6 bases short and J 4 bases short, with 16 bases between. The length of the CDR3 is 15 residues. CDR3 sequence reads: CASSSRQTRYNEQFF. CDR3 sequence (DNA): TGTGCCAGCAGTTCAAGACAGACACGTTACAATGAGCAGTTCTTC.

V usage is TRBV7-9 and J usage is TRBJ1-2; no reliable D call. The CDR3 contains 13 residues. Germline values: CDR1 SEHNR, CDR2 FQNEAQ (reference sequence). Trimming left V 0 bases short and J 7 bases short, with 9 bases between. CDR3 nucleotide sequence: TGTGCCAGCAGCTTAGCAGGGTCTGTTGGCTACACCTTC. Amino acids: CASSLAGSVGYTF. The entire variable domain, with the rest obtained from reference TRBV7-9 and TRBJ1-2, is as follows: DTGVSQNPRHKITKRGQNVTFRCDPISEHNRLYWYRQTLGQGPEFLTYFQNEAQLEKSRLLSDRFSAERPKGSFSTLEIQRTEQGDSAMYLCASSLAGSVGYTFGSGTRLTVV.

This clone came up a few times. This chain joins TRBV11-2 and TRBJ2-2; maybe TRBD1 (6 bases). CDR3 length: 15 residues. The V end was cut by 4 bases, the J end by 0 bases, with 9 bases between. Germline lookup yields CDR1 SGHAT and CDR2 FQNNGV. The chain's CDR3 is CASSYRTANTGELFF. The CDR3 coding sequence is TGTGCCAGCAGCTATCGGACAGCGAACACCGGGGAGCTGTTTTTT.

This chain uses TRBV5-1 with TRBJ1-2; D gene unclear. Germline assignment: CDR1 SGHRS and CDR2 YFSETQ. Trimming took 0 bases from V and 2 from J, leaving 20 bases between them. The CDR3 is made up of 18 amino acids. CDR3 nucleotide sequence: TGCGCCAGCAGCTTGGCCGCCCGGACGGTTGTATCCAACTATGGCTACACCTTC. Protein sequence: CASSLAARTVVSNYGYTF.

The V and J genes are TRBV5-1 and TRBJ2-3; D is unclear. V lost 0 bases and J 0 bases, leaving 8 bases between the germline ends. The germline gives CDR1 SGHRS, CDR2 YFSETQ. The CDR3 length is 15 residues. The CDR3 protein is CASSLVAESTDTQYF. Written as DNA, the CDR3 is TGCGCCAGCAGCTTGGTGGCGGAGAGCACAGATACGCAGTATTTT.

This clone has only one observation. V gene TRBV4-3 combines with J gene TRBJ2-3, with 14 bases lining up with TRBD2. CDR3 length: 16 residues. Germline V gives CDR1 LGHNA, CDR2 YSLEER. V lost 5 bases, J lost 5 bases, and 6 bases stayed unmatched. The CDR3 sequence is CASSTSGLAGVDTQYF. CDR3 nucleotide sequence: TGCGCCAGCAGCACTTCGGGACTAGCGGGAGTAGATACGCAGTATTTT.

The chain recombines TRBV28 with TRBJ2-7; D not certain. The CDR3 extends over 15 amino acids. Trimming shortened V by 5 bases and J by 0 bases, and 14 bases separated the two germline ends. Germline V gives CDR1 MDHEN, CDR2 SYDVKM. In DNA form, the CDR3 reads TGTGCCAGCAGTCATGGATTGCCCGACTCCTACGAGCAGTACTTC. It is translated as CASSHGLPDSYEQYF.

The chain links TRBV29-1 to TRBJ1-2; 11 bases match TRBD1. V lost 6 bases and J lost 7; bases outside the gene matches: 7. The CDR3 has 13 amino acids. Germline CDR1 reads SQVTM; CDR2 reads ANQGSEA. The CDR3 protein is CSVLDRGLFGYTF. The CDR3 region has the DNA TGCAGCGTCCTGGACAGGGGGCTTTTTGGCTACACCTTC.

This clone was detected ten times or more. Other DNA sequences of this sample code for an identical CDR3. CDR3 region: CASSWGTGLSTDTQYF. The DNA for the CDR3 is TGTGCCAGCAGCTGGGGGACAGGGCTTAGCACAGATACGCAGTATTTT. The chain combines TRBV5-4 with TRBJ2-3; TRBD1 agrees at 9 bases. The junction had 5 bases not matched to a gene; V was cut back by 3 bases and J by 0 bases. The CDR3 contains 16 residues. CDR1 SGHNT and CDR2 YYREEE come from the germline V gene (reference sequence). The complete variable domain, with remaining parts taken from reference TRBV5-4 and TRBJ2-3, reads ETGVTQSPTHLIKTRGQQVTLRCSSQSGHNTVSWYQQALGQGPQFIFQYYREEENGRGNFPPRFSGLQFPNYSSELNVNALELDDSALYLCASSWGTGLSTDTQYFGPGTRLTVL.

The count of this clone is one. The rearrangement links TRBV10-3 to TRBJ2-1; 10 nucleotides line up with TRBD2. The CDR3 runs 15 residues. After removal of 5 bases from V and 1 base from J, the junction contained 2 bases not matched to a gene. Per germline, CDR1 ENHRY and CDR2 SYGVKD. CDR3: CAISSTSGSYNEQFF. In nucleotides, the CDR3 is TGTGCCATCAGTTCGACTAGCGGGTCCTACAATGAGCAGTTCTTC.

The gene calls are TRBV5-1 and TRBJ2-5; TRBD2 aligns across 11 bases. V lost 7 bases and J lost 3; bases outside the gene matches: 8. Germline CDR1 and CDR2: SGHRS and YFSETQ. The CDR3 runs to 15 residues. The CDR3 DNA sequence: TGCGCCAGCCGCACTAGCGGGAGAGGCGAAGAGACCCAGTACTTC. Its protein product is CASRTSGRGEETQYF.